This T cell receptor beta chain was sequenced in a study of Ad26.COV2.S vaccination and SARS-CoV-2 variants. Trimming removed 0 bases from V and 0 bases from J, with 10 bases in between. This CDR3 contains 16 residues. The germline CDR1 and CDR2 sequences are SGHRS and YFSETQ. Findings and caveats of the study: For non-spike TCRs, breadth in vaccine recipients resembled that in placebo recipients. The analyses of TCR breadth and depth may have understated the size of total T cell responses.

The method was immunoSEQ multiplex PCR; TCRdb's version includes in-frame clones alone and lacks a portion of them. Of about 440,000 clones listed, roughly 87% are singletons. The treatment denotes: about 20 received Ad26.COV2.S at low or high dose, single or two shots; 5 received placebo; per-sample allocation not given. On day 63 after the first injection, vaccine and placebo recipients gave samples. Ad26 vector vaccine expressed Wuhan-strain SARS-CoV-2 spike. Details on this clone: Its matching antigen is unknown.

This sample comprised peripheral blood, obtained in a trial of Ad26.COV2.S vaccine versus placebo. The chain has TRBV5-1 and TRBJ2-1; D is unresolved. The TCR was taken from a person between 18 and 60 years old who received the Ad26.COV2.S COVID-19 vaccine or a placebo. The CDR3 loop is CASSLDERGSYNEQFF. The CDR3 nucleotides are TGCGCCAGCAGCTTGGATGAGCGCGGCTCCTACAATGAGCAGTTCTTC.